This TCR beta chain appears in the sequencing data of a study of cytomegalovirus exposure and HLA in healthy donors. Overall study: Tens of millions of unique TCRs from HLA-typed donors were held in an early release of data. Study-level points and caveats: Reports indicate that TCR beta sequences accurately predicted the HLA-A and HLA-B alleles of most subjects. TCR beta V- and J-gene trimming, according to a later analysis, was linked to a missense DCLRE1C variant.

This clone was counted between two and nine times. As yet, its antigen is unknown. V lost 0 bases to trimming and J lost 4 bases; unmatched junction nucleotides: 6. The CDR3 has 16 residues. The germline V gene encodes CDR1 GTSNPN and CDR2 SVGIG (reference sequence). Vbeta (60) and Jbeta (13) primers were used in the PCR. In the original workflow: Some 9.9 million of 65 million to 95 million unique TCR beta chains were shared, per a later count. Measured with immunoSEQ multiplex PCR; TCRdb has only the in-frame clones, and not every one. V and J calls and clone size are as listed in that table; D and trimming were resolved from the DNA. Found here are around 130,000 clones, less than 75% of them singletons; the top ten hold approximately 2.1%.

This TCR came from a woman in her forties in good health and CMV-seropositive. The sequenced sample was PBMCs. The V gene is TRBV30, the J gene TRBJ2-5, with TRBD1 matching over 12 bases. The CDR3 protein is CAWSVGTGGFGETQYF. The CDR3 coding sequence is TGTGCCTGGAGTGTTGGGACAGGGGGCTTTGGAGAGACCCAGTACTTC. The whole variable domain, filled in from reference TRBV30 and TRBJ2-5, reads SQTIHQWPATLVQPVGSPLSLECTVEGTSNPNLYWYRQAAGRGLQLLFYSVGIGQISSEVPQNLSASRPQDRQFILSSKKLLLSDSGFYLCAWSVGTGGFGETQYFGPGTRLLVL.